The rows below give T cell receptor beta chains drawn from one sample of a study of T cell responses to AZD1222 COVID-19 vaccine. Assay: immunoSEQ multiplex PCR; the TCRdb copy retains only in-frame clones and omits some. This sample has some 150,000 clones, with over 90% found just once. Sequencing was performed on peripheral blood, taken on day 0 of MenACWY control vaccination. These receptors were obtained from an adult in good health. Each CDR3 is given with its conserved first and last residue. The D gene is left open where the match is weak. The listing skips clone size in some rows; elsewhere it reads once, few, many or a size class.

clone_size cdr3_length j_call v_call d_call cdr3_aa cdr3_nt
NA 14 TRBJ2-7 TRBV28 TRBD2 CASSELAGVPEQYF TGTGCCAGCAGTGAACTAGCGGGAGTCCCCGAGCAGTACTTC
many 16 TRBJ2-1 TRBV7-2 TRBD2 CASSYRSGGLYNEQFF TGTGCCAGCAGTTATAGAAGCGGGGGCCTATACAATGAGCAGTTCTTC
NA 15 TRBJ1-5 TRBV6-2/TRBV6-3 TRBD1 CASSARTGGNQPQHF TGTGCCAGCAGTGCCCGGACAGGCGGCAATCAGCCCCAGCATTTT
NA 16 TRBJ2-5 TRBV4-1 NA CASSQVTAAVGETQYF TGCGCCAGCAGCCAAGTTACAGCCGCGGTAGGGGAGACCCAGTACTTC
NA 14 TRBJ1-1 TRBV5-1 NA CASSLGTGATEAFF TGCGCCAGCAGCCTAGGGACGGGAGCCACTGAAGCTTTCTTT
NA 15 TRBJ2-7 TRBV9 TRBD1 CASSVTGQGVYEQYF TGTGCCAGCAGCGTGACAGGACAGGGCGTCTACGAGCAGTACTTC
once 15 TRBJ1-2 TRBV6-1 NA CASSEAAGAFYGYTF TGTGCCAGCAGTGAAGCAGCAGGGGCTTTCTATGGCTACACCTTC
NA 13 TRBJ1-4 TRBV28 NA CASRTVGVEKLFF TGTGCCAGCAGGACAGTGGGGGTAGAAAAACTGTTTTTT
NA 14 TRBJ1-5 TRBV6-1 NA CASSDSRSNQPQHF TGTGCCAGCAGTGATTCCCGTAGCAATCAGCCCCAGCATTTT
NA 16 TRBJ2-1 TRBV7-9 TRBD2 CASSSPLAGDYNEQFF TGTGCCAGCAGCTCACCACTAGCGGGAGACTACAATGAGCAGTTCTTC
NA 15 TRBJ1-2 TRBV19 TRBD1 CASSPEGQQNYGYTF TGTGCCAGTAGTCCAGAGGGACAGCAAAACTATGGCTACACCTTC
NA 13 TRBJ1-1 TRBV20-1 NA CSASFTRNTEAFF TGCAGTGCTAGTTTTACCCGCAACACTGAAGCTTTCTTT
NA 16 TRBJ2-1 TRBV28 NA CASSLAGTGQHNEQFF TGTGCCAGCAGTTTGGCGGGGACGGGACAACACAATGAGCAGTTCTTC
NA 16 TRBJ2-7 TRBV23-1 TRBD1 CASSQEIRDSYYEQYF TGCGCCAGCAGTCAGGAAATCCGGGACAGTTACTACGAGCAGTACTTC
few 15 TRBJ1-5 TRBV19 TRBD1 CASIATGGGNQPQHF TGTGCCAGTATCGCGACAGGGGGAGGCAATCAGCCCCAGCATTTT
once 14 TRBJ2-7 TRBV13 TRBD2 CASSPRLAGAEQYF TGTGCCAGCAGCCCGAGACTAGCTGGAGCCGAGCAGTACTTC
NA 13 TRBJ2-5 TRBV5-1 TRBD2 CASSFGGGETQYF TGCGCCAGCAGCTTTGGGGGAGGGGAGACCCAGTACTTC
NA 18 TRBJ1-4 TRBV3-1/TRBV3-2 NA CASSQDIRGIGANEKLFF TGTGCCAGCAGCCAAGATATTAGGGGTATAGGGGCTAATGAAAAACTGTTTTTT
NA 14 TRBJ1-1 TRBV5-1 TRBD1 CASRPGTGNTEAFF TGCGCCAGCAGGCCCGGGACAGGGAACACTGAAGCTTTCTTT
NA 13 TRBJ1-5 TRBV27 NA CASSFARNQPQHF TGTGCCAGCAGTTTCGCACGGAATCAGCCCCAGCATTTT
NA 14 TRBJ1-1 TRBV6-5 TRBD1 CASSNRQGWTEAFF TGTGCCAGCAGTAATCGACAGGGTTGGACTGAAGCTTTCTTT
NA 15 TRBJ2-5 TRBV10-3 NA CAISWTREGVGTQYF TGTGCCATCAGTTGGACGCGAGAAGGGGTTGGGACCCAGTACTTC
NA 13 TRBJ1-2 TRBV12-3/TRBV12-4 NA CASSLDTRGGYTF TGTGCCAGCAGTTTAGACACACGTGGTGGCTACACCTTC
once 16 TRBJ2-1 TRBV28 TRBD2 CASSPPGLAANNEQFF TGTGCCAGCAGTCCACCGGGACTAGCGGCCAACAATGAGCAGTTCTTC
NA 14 TRBJ1-4 TRBV7-9 TRBD1 CASSRGQGNEKLFF TGTGCCAGCAGCCGGGGACAGGGGAATGAAAAACTGTTTTTT
NA 14 TRBJ1-5 TRBV5-1 NA CASSLGDPNQPQHF TGCGCCAGCAGCTTGGGTGATCCCAACCAGCCCCAGCATTTT
NA 15 TRBJ2-7 TRBV6-5 NA CASTLTPDSSYEQYF TGTGCCAGCACTTTAACTCCCGACAGCTCCTACGAGCAGTACTTC
NA 18 TRBJ2-4 TRBV27 NA CASSLYPLGGDGKNIQYF TGTGCCAGCAGTTTATACCCCCTTGGGGGCGATGGCAAAAACATTCAGTACTTC
NA 13 TRBJ1-5 TRBV19 NA CASSMQANQPQHF TGTGCCAGTAGTATGCAGGCGAATCAGCCCCAGCATTTT
NA 12 TRBJ1-6 TRBV28 NA CASSSGVSPLHF TGTGCCAGCAGTTCCGGTGTTTCACCCCTCCACTTT
NA 16 TRBJ1-1 TRBV28 NA CASSVKGRSVLTEAFF TGTGCCAGCAGTGTAAAGGGAAGGTCGGTTCTTACTGAAGCTTTCTTT
NA 14 TRBJ1-2 TRBV24-1 NA CATSDRRGFVGYTF TGTGCCACCAGTGACCGCAGGGGTTTTGTTGGCTACACCTTC
NA 13 TRBJ2-5 TRBV11-2 NA CASSSSGGETQYF TGTGCCAGCAGCTCGAGTGGGGGGGAGACCCAGTACTTC
NA 15 TRBJ2-7 TRBV6-5 NA CASSPPGEGGYEQYF TGTGCCAGCAGTCCGCCAGGGGAAGGGGGCTACGAGCAGTACTTC
once 18 TRBJ2-1 TRBV15 NA CATSRGVGRTIRNNEQFF TGTGCCACCAGCAGAGGAGTAGGGCGGACTATTAGAAACAATGAGCAGTTCTTC
NA 11 TRBJ2-2 TRBV6-5 NA CASSYAGELFF TGTGCCAGTTCATATGCCGGGGAGCTGTTTTTT
NA 14 TRBJ2-7 TRBV15 TRBD2 CATSNGGRAYEQYF TGTGCCACCAGCAACGGCGGGAGGGCCTACGAGCAGTACTTC
NA 13 TRBJ1-1 TRBV28 NA CATILQGKSEAFF TGTGCCACCATACTCCAGGGGAAGTCTGAAGCTTTCTTT
NA 16 TRBJ1-5 TRBV5-1 NA CASSLWGPGDNQPQHF TGCGCCAGCAGCCTGTGGGGGCCAGGGGACAATCAGCCCCAGCATTTT
NA 15 TRBJ2-7 TRBV4-1 NA CASSPRMGVFYEQYF TGCGCCAGCAGCCCACGCATGGGGGTTTTCTACGAGCAGTACTTC
NA 13 TRBJ2-5 TRBV6-5 NA CASSLRVQETQYF TGTGCCAGCAGTTTACGGGTACAAGAGACCCAGTACTTC
NA 11 TRBJ2-1 TRBV18 NA CASSPANEQFF TGTGCCAGCTCACCGGCCAATGAGCAGTTCTTC
NA 11 TRBJ1-2 TRBV20-1 NA CSASPNYGYTF TGCAGTGCTTCGCCGAACTATGGCTACACCTTC
NA 14 TRBJ2-1 TRBV5-1 NA CASSLARLDNEQFF TGCGCCAGCAGCCTAGCCCGACTAGACAATGAGCAGTTCTTC
NA 14 TRBJ2-1 TRBV5-1 TRBD2 CASRRTSGFDEQFF TGCGCCAGCAGAAGGACTAGCGGGTTCGATGAGCAGTTCTTC
NA 13 TRBJ1-1 TRBV29-1 NA CSVDPVGDGGAFF TGCAGCGTTGACCCGGTTGGGGACGGGGGAGCTTTCTTT
NA 15 TRBJ1-1 TRBV13 NA CASSLVFGQGTEAFF TGTGCCAGCAGCTTAGTATTCGGGCAGGGCACTGAAGCTTTCTTT
NA 11 TRBJ2-5 TRBV12-3/TRBV12-4 NA CASSPRETQYF TGTGCCAGCAGCCCTCGGGAGACCCAGTACTTC
few 15 TRBJ1-2 TRBV5-1 NA CASSLEGRANYGYTF TGCGCCAGCAGCTTGGAGGGCAGGGCTAACTATGGCTACACCTTC
NA 12 TRBJ1-2 TRBV2 NA CASSVLNYGYTF TGTGCCAGCAGTGTTCTTAACTATGGCTACACCTTC
NA 12 TRBJ2-3 TRBV12-3/TRBV12-4 NA CASRDVSDTQYF TGTGCCAGCAGGGACGTATCAGATACGCAGTATTTT
NA 13 TRBJ1-6 TRBV9 NA CASSPSEGSPLHF TGTGCCAGCAGCCCCTCCGAGGGCTCACCCCTCCACTTT
NA 15 TRBJ1-1 TRBV19 NA CASSIDPVFGTEAFF TGTGCCAGTAGTATAGACCCGGTCTTTGGGACTGAAGCTTTCTTT
NA 15 TRBJ1-2 TRBV2 TRBD1 CASTPTGGYRNGYTF TGTGCCAGCACTCCGACAGGGGGCTACCGGAATGGCTACACCTTC